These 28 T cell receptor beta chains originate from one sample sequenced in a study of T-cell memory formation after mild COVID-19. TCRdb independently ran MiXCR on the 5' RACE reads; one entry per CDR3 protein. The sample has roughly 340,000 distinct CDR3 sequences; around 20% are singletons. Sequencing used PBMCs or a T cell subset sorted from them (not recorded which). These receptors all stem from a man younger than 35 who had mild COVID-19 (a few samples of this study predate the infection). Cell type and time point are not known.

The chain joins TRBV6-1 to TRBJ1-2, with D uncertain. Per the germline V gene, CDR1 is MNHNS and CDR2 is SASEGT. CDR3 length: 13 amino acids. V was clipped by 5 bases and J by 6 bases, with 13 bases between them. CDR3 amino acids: CASSTGPGDGYTF. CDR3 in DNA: TGTGCCAGCAGTACCGGGCCTGGGGATGGCTACACCTTC.

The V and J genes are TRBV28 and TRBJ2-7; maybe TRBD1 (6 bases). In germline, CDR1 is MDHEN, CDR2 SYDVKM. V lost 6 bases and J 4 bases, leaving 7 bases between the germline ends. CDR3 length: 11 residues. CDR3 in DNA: TGTGCCAGCAGAGGACAGTACGAGCAGTACGTC. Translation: CASRGQYEQYV.

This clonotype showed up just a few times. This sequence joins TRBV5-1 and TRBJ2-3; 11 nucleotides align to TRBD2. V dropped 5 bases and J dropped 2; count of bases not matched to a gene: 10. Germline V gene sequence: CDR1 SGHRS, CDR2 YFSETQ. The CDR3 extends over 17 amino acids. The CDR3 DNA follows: TGCGCCAGCAGGCCCCCCGGACTAGCGGGTTACACAGATACGCAGTATTTT. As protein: CASRPPGLAGYTDTQYF.

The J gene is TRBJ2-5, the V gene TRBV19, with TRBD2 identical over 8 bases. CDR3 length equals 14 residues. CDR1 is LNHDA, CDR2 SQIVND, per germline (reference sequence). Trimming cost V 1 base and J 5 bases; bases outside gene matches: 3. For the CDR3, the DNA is TGTGCCAGTAGTATAGCGGGGGGGCTGGAGACCCAGTACTTC. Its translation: CASSIAGGLETQYF.

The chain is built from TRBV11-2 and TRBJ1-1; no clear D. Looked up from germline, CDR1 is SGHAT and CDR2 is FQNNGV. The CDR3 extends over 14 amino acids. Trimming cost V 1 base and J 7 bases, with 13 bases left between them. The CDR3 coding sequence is TGTGCCAGCAGCTTAGTTCTTAGGCCGGATGAAGCTTTCTTT. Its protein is CASSLVLRPDEAFF.

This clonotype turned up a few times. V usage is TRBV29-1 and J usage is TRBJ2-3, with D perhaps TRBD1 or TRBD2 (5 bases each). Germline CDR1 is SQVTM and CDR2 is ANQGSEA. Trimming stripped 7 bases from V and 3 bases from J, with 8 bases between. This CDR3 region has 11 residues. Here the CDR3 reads CSARGTDTQYF. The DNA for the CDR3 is TGCAGCGCGAGGGGAACAGATACGCAGTATTTT.

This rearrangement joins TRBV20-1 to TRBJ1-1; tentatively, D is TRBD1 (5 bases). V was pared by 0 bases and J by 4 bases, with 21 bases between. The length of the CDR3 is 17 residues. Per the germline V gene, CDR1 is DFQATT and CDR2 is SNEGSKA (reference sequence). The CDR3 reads CSARDGVGATVLTEAFF. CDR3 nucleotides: TGCAGTGCTAGAGATGGAGTCGGGGCCACTGTTCTCACTGAAGCTTTCTTT.

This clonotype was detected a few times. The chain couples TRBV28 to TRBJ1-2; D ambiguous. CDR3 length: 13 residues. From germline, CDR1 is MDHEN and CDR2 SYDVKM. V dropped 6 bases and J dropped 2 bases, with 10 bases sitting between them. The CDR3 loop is CASRSHVNYGYTF. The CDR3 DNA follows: TGTGCCAGCAGGAGCCACGTCAACTATGGCTACACCTTC.

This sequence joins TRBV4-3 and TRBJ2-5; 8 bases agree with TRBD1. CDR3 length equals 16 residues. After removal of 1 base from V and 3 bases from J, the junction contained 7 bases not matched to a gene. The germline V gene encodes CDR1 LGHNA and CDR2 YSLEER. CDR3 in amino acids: CASSQVGAGGEETQYF. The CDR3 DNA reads TGCGCCAGCAGCCAAGTAGGTGCAGGGGGCGAAGAGACCCAGTACTTC.

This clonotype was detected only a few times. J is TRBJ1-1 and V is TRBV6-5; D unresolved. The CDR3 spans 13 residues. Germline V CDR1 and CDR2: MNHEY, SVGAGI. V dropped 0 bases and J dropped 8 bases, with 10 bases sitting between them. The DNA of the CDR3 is TGTGCCAGCAGTTACTCGGTGGGAGGGGAAGCTTTCTTT. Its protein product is CASSYSVGGEAFF.

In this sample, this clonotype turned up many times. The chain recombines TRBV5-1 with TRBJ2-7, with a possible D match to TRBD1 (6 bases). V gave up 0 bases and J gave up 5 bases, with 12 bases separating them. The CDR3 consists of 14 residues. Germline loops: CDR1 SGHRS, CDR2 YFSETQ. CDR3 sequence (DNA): TGCGCCAGCAGCTTGGGGGACACAGGGAACGAGCAGTACTTC. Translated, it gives CASSLGDTGNEQYF.

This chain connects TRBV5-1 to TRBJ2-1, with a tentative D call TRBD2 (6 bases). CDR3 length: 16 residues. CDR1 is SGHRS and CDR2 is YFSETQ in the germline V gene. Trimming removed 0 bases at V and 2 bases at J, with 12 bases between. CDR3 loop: CASSLDGGDPYNEQFF. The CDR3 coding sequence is TGCGCCAGCAGCTTGGACGGGGGAGATCCCTACAATGAGCAGTTCTTC.

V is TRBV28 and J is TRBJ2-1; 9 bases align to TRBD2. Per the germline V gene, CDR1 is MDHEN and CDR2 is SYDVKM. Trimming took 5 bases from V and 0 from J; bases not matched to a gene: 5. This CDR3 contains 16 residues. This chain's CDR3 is CASSPGRGGSYNEQFF. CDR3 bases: TGTGCCAGCAGTCCAGGGCGGGGGGGCTCCTACAATGAGCAGTTCTTC.

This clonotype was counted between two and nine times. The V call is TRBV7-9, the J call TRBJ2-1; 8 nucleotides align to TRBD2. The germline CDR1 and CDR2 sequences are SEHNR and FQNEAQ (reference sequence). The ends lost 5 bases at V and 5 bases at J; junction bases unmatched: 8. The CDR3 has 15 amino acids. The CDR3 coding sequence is TGTGCCAGCAGCAATAGCGGGGCAACCGACAATGAGCAGTTCTTC. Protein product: CASSNSGATDNEQFF.

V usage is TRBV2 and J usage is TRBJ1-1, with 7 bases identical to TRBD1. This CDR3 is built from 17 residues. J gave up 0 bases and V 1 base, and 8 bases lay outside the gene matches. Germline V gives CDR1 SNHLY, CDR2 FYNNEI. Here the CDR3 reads CASSEGTGQMMNTEAFF. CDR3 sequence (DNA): TGTGCCAGCAGTGAAGGGACAGGACAGATGATGAACACTGAAGCTTTCTTT.

In nucleotides, the CDR3 is TGCGCCAGCAGCCGGGCCCAGCAGGCAGATACGCAGTATTTT. Translating it yields CASSRAQQADTQYF. The V and J genes are TRBV5-1 and TRBJ2-3; D gene ambiguous. Per the germline V gene, CDR1 is SGHRS and CDR2 is YFSETQ. V was cut by 4 bases and J by 4 bases, with 13 bases left in between. The CDR3 length is 14 residues.

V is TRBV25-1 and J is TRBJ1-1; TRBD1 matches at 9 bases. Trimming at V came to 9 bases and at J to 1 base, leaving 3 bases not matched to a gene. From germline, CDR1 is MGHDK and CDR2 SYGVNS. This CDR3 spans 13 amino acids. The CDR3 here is CASGTGSNTEAFF. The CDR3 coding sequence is TGTGCCAGTGGGACAGGGTCGAACACTGAAGCTTTCTTT.

DNA of the CDR3: TGCGCCAGCAGTCAATCGTCTACAGGGGCCGTCCGGAGAGAGCAGTTCTTC. This gives the protein CASSQSSTGAVRREQFF. V and J are TRBV23-1 and TRBJ2-1; 7 bases are shared with TRBD1. TRBV23-1 belongs to the ORF category, with a function that is uncertain. This CDR3 comprises 17 residues. The V segment lost 0 bases and the J segment 10 bases; nucleotides outside the gene matches: 15.

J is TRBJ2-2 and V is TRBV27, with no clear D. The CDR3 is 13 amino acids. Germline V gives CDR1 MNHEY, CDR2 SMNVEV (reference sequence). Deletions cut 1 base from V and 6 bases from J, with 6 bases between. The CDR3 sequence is CASSLLSPGELFF. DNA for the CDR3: TGTGCCAGCAGTTTATTATCCCCCGGGGAGCTGTTTTTT.

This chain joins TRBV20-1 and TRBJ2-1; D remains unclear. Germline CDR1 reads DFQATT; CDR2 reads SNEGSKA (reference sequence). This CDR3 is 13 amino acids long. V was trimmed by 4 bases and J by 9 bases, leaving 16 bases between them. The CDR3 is CSAKARLGGEQFF. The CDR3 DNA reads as TGCAGTGCTAAGGCCCGACTGGGCGGTGAGCAGTTCTTC.

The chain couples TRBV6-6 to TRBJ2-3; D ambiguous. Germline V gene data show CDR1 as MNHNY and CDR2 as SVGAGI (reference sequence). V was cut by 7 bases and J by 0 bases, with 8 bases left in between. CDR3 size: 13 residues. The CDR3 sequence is CASTRASTDTQYF. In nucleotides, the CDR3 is TGTGCCAGCACCCGGGCGAGCACAGATACGCAGTATTTT.

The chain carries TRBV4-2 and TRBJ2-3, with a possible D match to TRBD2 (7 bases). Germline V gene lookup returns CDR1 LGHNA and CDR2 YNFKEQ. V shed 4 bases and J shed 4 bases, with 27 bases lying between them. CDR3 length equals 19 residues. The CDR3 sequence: CASSLQSVLGGASADTQYF. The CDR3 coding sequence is TGTGCCAGCAGCCTTCAATCGGTTTTGGGGGGGGCATCAGCAGATACGCAGTATTTT.

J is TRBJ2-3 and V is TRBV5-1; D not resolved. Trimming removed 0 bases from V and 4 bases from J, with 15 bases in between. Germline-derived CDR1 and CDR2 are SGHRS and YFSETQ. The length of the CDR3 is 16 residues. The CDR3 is CASSLVASPFSDTQYF. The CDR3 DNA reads TGCGCCAGCAGCTTGGTGGCTTCCCCGTTCTCAGATACGCAGTATTTT.

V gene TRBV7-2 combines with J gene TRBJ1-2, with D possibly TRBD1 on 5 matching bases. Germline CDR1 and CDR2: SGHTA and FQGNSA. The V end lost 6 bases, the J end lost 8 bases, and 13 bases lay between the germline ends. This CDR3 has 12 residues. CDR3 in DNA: TGTGCCAGCAGACAGTTAGGGGTCGGCTACACCTTC. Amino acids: CASRQLGVGYTF.

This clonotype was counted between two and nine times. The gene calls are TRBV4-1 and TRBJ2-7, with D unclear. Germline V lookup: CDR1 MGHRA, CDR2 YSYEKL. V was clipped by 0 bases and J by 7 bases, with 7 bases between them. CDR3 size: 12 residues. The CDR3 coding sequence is TGCGCCAGCAGCCAAGATCGGACGGAGCAGTACTTC. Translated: CASSQDRTEQYF.

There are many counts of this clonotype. CDR3 residues: CASSVDNRGANYGYTF. In DNA form, the CDR3 reads TGTGCCAGCAGCGTAGACAACAGGGGTGCTAACTATGGCTACACCTTC. The genes are TRBV9 and TRBJ1-2, with 7 bases lining up with TRBD1. The CDR3 covers 16 residues. Per the germline V gene, CDR1 is SGDLS and CDR2 is YYNGEE. J was trimmed by 0 bases and V by 0 bases; bases with no gene match: 5. The full variable domain, in which reference TRBV9 and TRBJ1-2 provide the parts outside the CDR3, is DSGVTQTPKHLITATGQRVTLRCSPRSGDLSVYWYQQSLDQGLQFLIQYYNGEERAKGNILERFSAQQFPDLHSELNLSSLELGDSALYFCASSVDNRGANYGYTFGSGTRLTVV.

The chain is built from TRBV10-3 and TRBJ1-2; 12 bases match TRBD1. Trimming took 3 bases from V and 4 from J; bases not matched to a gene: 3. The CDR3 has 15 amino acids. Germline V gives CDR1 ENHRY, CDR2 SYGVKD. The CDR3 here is CAISEGTGGGYGYTF. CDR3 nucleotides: TGTGCCATCAGTGAAGGGACAGGGGGCGGCTATGGCTACACCTTC.

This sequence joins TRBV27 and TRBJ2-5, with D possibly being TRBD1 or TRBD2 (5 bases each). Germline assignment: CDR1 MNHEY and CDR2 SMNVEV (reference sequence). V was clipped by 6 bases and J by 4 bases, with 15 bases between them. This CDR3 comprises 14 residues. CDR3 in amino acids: CASSLGVRGETQYF. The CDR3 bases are TGTGCCAGCAGCCTGGGAGTGAGGGGAGAGACCCAGTACTTC.